Listed here are 12 T cell receptor beta chains from one sample, sequenced in a study of early T cells in non-severe SARS-CoV-2 infection. TCRdb passed the 5' RACE reads through MiXCR, listing each CDR3 protein once. The sample carries tens of thousands of distinct CDR3 sequences, approximately 6.9% recorded once. The sample consisted of whole blood. The receptors come from an adult who was a healthcare worker with PCR-confirmed SARS-CoV-2 infection or an uninfected control (not recorded which).

This clonotype has at least ten counts. The chain couples TRBV9 to TRBJ1-6, with D perhaps TRBD1 (5 bases). Germline CDR1 reads SGDLS; CDR2 reads YYNGEE. V was shortened by 0 bases and J by 7 bases, with 14 bases between the two germline ends. CDR3 size: 16 residues. The CDR3 reads CASSVGGVERNSPLHF. Written as DNA, the CDR3 is TGTGCCAGCAGCGTAGGAGGGGTCGAAAGGAATTCACCCCTCCACTTT.

This clonotype came up many times. The chain combines TRBV9 with TRBJ2-3; 12 bases agree with TRBD2. This CDR3 has 15 amino acids. V gave up 0 bases and J gave up 8 bases; unmatched junction bases: 4. CDR1 is SGDLS and CDR2 is YYNGEE in the germline V gene. The CDR3 DNA reads TGTGCCAGCAGCGTAGCTAGCGGGGGGGACGCTACGCAGTATTTT. Its translation is CASSVASGGDATQYF.

This clonotype was seen many times. The chain joins TRBV6-5 to TRBJ1-2, with 7 positions matching TRBD1. Trimming removed 5 bases from V and 7 bases from J; junction bases left unmatched: 10. The length of the CDR3 is 14 residues. From germline, CDR1 is MNHEY and CDR2 SVGAGI. The DNA for the CDR3 is TGTGCCAGCAGTCCTTCAACAGGGGTTGGTGGCTACACCTTC. Encoded protein: CASSPSTGVGGYTF.

This clonotype was recorded many times. The J gene is TRBJ2-3, the V gene TRBV4-2; no firm D call. The V and J ends lost 4 bases and 4 bases respectively, with 12 bases between them. This CDR3 is built from 14 residues. Germline V gene sequence: CDR1 LGHNA, CDR2 YNFKEQ. CDR3 protein: CASSLPGRPDTQYF. In DNA, the CDR3 is TGTGCCAGCAGCCTGCCCGGCCGCCCAGATACGCAGTATTTT.

This clonotype was observed many times. The chain is built from TRBV5-1 and TRBJ1-2; D is ambiguous. Looked up from germline, CDR1 is SGHRS and CDR2 is YFSETQ. V was cut by 0 bases and J by 1 base, with 7 bases left in between. The CDR3 runs 14 residues. The CDR3 protein is CASSLAGFNYGYTF. In DNA, the CDR3 is TGCGCCAGCAGCTTGGCGGGATTTAACTATGGCTACACCTTC.

This clonotype was found many times. As DNA, the CDR3 is TGTGCCATCAGAATCTCAGGGGTTGCGTACACTGAAGCTTTCTTT. Translating it yields CAIRISGVAYTEAFF. The V and J genes are TRBV10-3 and TRBJ1-1; D may be TRBD1 (6 bases). Between the trimmed V and J ends, which lost 6 bases and 3 bases, there was a span of 17 bases. The CDR3 is 15 amino acids. Germline CDR1 reads ENHRY; CDR2 reads SYGVKD.

This clonotype was recorded a few times. V usage is TRBV5-1 and J usage is TRBJ2-5; weak D call: TRBD2 (6 bases). This CDR3 comprises 14 residues. V was clipped by 1 base and J by 4 bases, with 11 bases between them. Germline CDR1 SGHRS, CDR2 YFSETQ. The CDR3 here is CASSLLPGGETQYF. CDR3 bases: TGCGCCAGCAGCTTGCTACCCGGGGGAGAGACCCAGTACTTC.

This clonotype is medium-sized (0.01 to 0.1%) within its sample. J is TRBJ1-1 and V is TRBV7-9; D is unresolved. V gave up 1 base and J gave up 1 base, with 4 bases separating them. This CDR3 contains 13 residues. Germline CDR1 reads SEHNR; CDR2 reads FQNEAQ (reference sequence). CDR3 protein: CASSLVENTEAFF. The CDR3, as DNA: TGTGCCAGCAGCTTAGTGGAGAACACTGAAGCTTTCTTT.

This clonotype was seen ten or more times. This chain joins TRBV5-1 and TRBJ2-2; TRBD1 or TRBD2 may be the D gene (5 bases each). The germline gives CDR1 SGHRS, CDR2 YFSETQ. This CDR3 is built from 16 residues. The ends were cut back, 4 bases at V and 0 bases at J, with 13 bases in the middle. CDR3 DNA sequence: TGCGCCAGCAGCGTGGGGGTGGCAGCGAACACCGGGGAGCTGTTTTTT. It encodes CASSVGVAANTGELFF.

V and J are TRBV7-8 and TRBJ2-5, with 7 bases matching TRBD1. V was clipped by 5 bases and J by 1 base; unmatched bases: 7. The CDR3 sequence is 15 residues long. Germline V gene data show CDR1 as SGHVS and CDR2 as FQNEAQ. CDR3 amino acids: CASSLAGTVQETQYF. CDR3 sequence (DNA): TGTGCCAGCAGCCTGGCCGGGACAGTCCAAGAGACCCAGTACTTC.

The chain uses TRBV7-9 and TRBJ2-5; D is unresolved. The germline V and J ends were trimmed by 0 bases and 5 bases, with 7 bases remaining between them. Germline V gene data show CDR1 as SEHNR and CDR2 as FQNEAQ (reference sequence). The CDR3 is 13 residues long. CDR3 sequence reads: CASSLAHGETQYF. The CDR3, as DNA: TGTGCCAGCAGCTTAGCCCACGGGGAGACCCAGTACTTC.

Only one count was recorded for this clonotype. V is TRBV6-6 and J is TRBJ2-3; perhaps TRBD2 as D (6 bases). The length of the CDR3 is 13 residues. Germline V gene sequence: CDR1 MNHNY, CDR2 SVGAGI (reference sequence). V shed 10 bases and J shed 4 bases, with 15 bases lying between them. The CDR3 region is CAINGGVADTQYF. The DNA for the CDR3 is TGTGCCATCAACGGGGGTGTGGCAGATACGCAGTATTTT.